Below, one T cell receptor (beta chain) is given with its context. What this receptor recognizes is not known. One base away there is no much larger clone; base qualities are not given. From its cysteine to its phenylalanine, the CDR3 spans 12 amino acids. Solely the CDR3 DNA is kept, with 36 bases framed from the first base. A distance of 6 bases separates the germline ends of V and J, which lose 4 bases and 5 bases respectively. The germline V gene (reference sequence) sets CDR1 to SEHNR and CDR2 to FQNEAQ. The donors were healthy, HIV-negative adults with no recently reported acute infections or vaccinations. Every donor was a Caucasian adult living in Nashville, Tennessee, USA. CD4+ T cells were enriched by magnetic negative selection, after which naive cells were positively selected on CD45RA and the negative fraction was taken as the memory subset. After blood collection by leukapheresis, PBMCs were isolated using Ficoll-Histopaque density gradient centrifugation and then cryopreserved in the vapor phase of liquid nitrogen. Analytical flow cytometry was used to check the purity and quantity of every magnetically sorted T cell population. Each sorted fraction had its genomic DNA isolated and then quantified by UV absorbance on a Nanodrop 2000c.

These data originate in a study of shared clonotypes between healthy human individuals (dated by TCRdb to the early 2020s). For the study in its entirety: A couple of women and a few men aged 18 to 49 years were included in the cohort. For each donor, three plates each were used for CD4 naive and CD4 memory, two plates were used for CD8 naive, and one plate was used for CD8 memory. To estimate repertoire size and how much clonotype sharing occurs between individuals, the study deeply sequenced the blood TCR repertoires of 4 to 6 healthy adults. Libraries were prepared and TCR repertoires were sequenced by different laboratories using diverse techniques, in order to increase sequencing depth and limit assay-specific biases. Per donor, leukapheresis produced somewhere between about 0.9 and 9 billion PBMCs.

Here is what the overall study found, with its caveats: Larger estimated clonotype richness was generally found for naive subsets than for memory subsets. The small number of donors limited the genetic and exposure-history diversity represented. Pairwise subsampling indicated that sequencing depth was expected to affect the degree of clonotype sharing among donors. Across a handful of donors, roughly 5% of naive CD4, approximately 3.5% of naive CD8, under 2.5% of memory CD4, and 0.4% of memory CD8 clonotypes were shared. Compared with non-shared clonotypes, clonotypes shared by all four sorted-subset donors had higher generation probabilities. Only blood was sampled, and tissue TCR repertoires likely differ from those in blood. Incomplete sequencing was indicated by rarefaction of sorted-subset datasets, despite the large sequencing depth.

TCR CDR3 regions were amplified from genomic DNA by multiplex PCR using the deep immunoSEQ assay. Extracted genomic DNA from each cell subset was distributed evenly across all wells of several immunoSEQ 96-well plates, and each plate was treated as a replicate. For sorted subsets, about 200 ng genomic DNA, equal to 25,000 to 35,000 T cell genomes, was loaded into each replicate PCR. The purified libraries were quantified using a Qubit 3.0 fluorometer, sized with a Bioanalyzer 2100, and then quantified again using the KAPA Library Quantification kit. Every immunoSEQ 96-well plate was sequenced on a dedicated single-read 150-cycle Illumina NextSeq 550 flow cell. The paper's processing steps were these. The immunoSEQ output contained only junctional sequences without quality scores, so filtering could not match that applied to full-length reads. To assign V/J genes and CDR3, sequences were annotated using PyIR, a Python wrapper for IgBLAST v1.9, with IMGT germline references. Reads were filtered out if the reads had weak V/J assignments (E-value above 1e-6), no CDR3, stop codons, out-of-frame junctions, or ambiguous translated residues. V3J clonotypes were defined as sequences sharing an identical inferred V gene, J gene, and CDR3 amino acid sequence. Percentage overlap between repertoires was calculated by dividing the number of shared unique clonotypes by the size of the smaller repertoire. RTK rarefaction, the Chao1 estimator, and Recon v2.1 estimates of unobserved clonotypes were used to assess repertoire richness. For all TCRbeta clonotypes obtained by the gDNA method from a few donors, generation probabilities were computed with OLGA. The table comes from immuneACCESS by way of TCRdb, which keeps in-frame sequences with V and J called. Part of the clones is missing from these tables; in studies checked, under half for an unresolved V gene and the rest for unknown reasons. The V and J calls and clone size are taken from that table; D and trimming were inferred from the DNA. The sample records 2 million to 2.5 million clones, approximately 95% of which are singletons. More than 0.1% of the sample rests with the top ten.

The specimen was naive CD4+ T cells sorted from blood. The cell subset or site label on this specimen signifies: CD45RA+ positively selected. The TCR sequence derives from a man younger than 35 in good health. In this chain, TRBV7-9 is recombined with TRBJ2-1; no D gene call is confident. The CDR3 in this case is CASSSTHNEQFF. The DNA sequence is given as TGTGCCAGCAGCTCCACGCACAATGAGCAGTTCTTC.